This T cell receptor (beta chain) was observed in a study of T cell responses to AZD1222 COVID-19 vaccine. Study-wide findings and caveats: Breadth and depth of Spike-specific TCRs rose after two AZD1222 doses. Seropositive status at baseline applied to only six AZD1222 recipients.

In the case of this clone: Its antigen remains unidentified.

Sequencing used immunoSEQ multiplex PCR; TCRdb keeps in-frame clones, though not all of them. The sample includes about 110,000 clones, 70% to 90% seen only once; the top ten take 15%. This CDR3 contains 15 residues. Trimming removed 0 bases from V and 9 bases from J; junction bases left unmatched: 6. Germline V CDR1 and CDR2: SGHNT, YYREEE (reference sequence). Sequencing was performed on peripheral blood, taken 28 days after the second AZD1222 dose. This receptor was taken from an adult who received the AZD1222 COVID-19 vaccine. The chain joins TRBV5-4 to TRBJ2-3, with TRBD2 identical over 11 bases. CDR3 protein: CASSLASGGKRTQYF. Written as DNA, the CDR3 is TGTGCCAGCAGCTTGGCTAGCGGGGGGAAACGAACGCAGTATTTT.